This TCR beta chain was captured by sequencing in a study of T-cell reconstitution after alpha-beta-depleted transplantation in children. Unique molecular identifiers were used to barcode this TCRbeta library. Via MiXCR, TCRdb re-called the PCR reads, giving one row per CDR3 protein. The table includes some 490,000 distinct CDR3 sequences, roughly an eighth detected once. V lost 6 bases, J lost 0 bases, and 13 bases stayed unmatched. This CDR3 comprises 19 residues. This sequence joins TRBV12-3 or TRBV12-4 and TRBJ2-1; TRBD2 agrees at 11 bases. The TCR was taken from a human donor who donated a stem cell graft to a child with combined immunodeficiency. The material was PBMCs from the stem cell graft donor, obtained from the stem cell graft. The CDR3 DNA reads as TGTGCCAGCAGCCCCCTCGGCCTAGCGGGGGGCCCCTCCTACAATGAGCAGTTCTTC. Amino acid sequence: CASSPLGLAGGPSYNEQFF.